The T cell receptor (beta chain) described here comes from a study of blood T cell repertoires in COVID-19. Looking at the study overall: COVID-19 samples, acute and convalescent, were from the United States, Italy and Spain.

Source study methods: Nucleated cell counts were estimated from reference gene primer amplification. The protocol was immunoSEQ multiplex PCR, while the TCRdb copy is restricted to in-frame clones and leaves out a portion. V, J and clone size are taken as reported in that table, and D and trimming were inferred from the DNA itself. Of approximately 240,000 clones listed, approximately 90% were seen once; the top ten hold 2% to 2.5%. V shed 1 base and J shed 6 bases, with 8 bases lying between them. CDR3 length: 13 residues. The germline gives CDR1 LNHDA, CDR2 SQIVND (reference sequence). V usage is TRBV19 and J usage is TRBJ2-3, with D tentatively TRBD2 (5 bases). This TCR derives from a middle-aged woman who had recovered from COVID-19. The sequencing sample was made of peripheral blood. The CDR3 region is CASSIGGEDTQYF. CDR3 DNA sequence: TGTGCCAGTAGTATAGGTGGGGAGGATACGCAGTATTTT.